This TCR beta chain is from a study of cytomegalovirus exposure and HLA in healthy donors. About the research overall: Earlier sequencing of 150 million to 200 million T cells yielded roughly 120 million unique TCR beta sequences.

The CDR3 has 14 amino acids. The germline V gene has CDR1 KGHSH and CDR2 LQKENI. V trimming: 5 bases; J trimming: 7 bases; junction bases outside the gene matches: 8. In the PCR, 60 Vbeta and 13 Jbeta primers were used. Profiled with immunoSEQ multiplex PCR; TCRdb holds only in-frame clones, not every one. The sample consists of 95,000 to 150,000 clones, under 85% of them appearing once. This clone appeared once. Its antigen is not known. General observations from the study: It was likely that a cluster of highly shared sequence variants was a sequencing artifact.

The source material was PBMCs. This receptor was taken from a human donor in good health. The V and J genes are TRBV18 and TRBJ2-5; 9 positions match TRBD2. The CDR3 sequence: CASSAGTSIGTQYF. In DNA, the CDR3 is TGTGCCAGCTCAGCTGGGACTAGCATCGGGACCCAGTACTTC.